Listed here is a single TCR beta chain. Germline CDR1 reads MDHEN; CDR2 reads SYDVKM. The CDR3 has 15 residues. V gave up 4 bases and J gave up 3 bases, with 13 bases separating them. The data belong to a study of control samples from healthy donors and cancer patients. Profiled with immunoSEQ multiplex PCR; TCRdb holds only in-frame clones, not every one. The table shows roughly 32,000 clones, with about 88% occurring only once. The specimen sequenced was PBMCs. The rearrangement joins TRBV28 to TRBJ2-1, with unresolved D. This TCR was recovered from a woman aged 40 to 50 with lung cancer. As DNA, the CDR3 is TGTGCCAGCAGTTCCCCCATAGGATACTACAATGAGCAGTTCTTC. Translating it yields CASSSPIGYYNEQFF. The full variable domain, rest sourced from reference TRBV28 and TRBJ2-1, is DVKVTQSSRYLVKRTGEKVFLECVQDMDHENMFWYRQDPGLGLRLIYFSYDVKMKEKGDIPEGYSVSREKKERFSLILESASTNQTSMYLCASSSPIGYYNEQFFGPGTRLTVL.